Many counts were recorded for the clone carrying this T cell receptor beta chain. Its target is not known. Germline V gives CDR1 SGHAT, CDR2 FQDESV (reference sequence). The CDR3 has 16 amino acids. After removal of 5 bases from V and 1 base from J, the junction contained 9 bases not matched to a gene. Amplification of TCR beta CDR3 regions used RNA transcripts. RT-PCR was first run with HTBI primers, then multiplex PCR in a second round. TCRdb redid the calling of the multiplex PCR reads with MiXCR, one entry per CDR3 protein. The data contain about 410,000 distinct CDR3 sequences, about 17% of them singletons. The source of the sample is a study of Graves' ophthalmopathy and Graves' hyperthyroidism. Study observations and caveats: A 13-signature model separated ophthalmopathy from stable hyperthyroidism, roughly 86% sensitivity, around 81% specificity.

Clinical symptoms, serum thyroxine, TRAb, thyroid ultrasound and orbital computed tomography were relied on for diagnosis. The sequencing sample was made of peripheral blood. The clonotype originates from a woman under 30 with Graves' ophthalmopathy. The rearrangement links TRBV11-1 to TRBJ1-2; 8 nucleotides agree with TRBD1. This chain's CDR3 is CASSPPRGRGNYGYTF. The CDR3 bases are TGTGCCAGCAGCCCGCCCAGGGGGCGAGGTAACTATGGCTACACCTTC.